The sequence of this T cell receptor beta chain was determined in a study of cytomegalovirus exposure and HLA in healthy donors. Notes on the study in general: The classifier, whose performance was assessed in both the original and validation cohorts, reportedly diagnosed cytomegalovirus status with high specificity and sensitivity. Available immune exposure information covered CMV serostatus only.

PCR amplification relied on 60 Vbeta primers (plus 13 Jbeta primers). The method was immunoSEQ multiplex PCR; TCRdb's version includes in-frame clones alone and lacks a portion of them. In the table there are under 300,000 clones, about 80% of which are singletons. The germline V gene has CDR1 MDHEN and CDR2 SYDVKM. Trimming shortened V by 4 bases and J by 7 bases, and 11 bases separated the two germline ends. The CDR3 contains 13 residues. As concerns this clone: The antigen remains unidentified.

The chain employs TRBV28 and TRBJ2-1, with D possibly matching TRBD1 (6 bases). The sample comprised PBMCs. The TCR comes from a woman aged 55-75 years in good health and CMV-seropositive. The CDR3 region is CASSSLQGNEQFF. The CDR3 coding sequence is TGTGCCAGCAGTTCCTTACAGGGTAATGAGCAGTTCTTC.